This T cell receptor beta chain was documented in a study of blood T cells in healthy people across ages. With regard to this clonotype: The antigen remains unidentified.

Trimming removed 7 bases from V and 4 bases from J, with 14 bases in between. The CDR3 has 14 amino acids. Germline V CDR1 and CDR2: MNHEY, SVGEGT. A sample-barcoded 5' primer and a J-beta primer mix were used in a second PCR of about 7 to 12 cycles. From the 5' RACE reads, TCRdb called clonotypes with MiXCR, one entry per CDR3 protein. The sample has hundreds of thousands of distinct CDR3 sequences; around 41% are singletons. Broader study findings: Both naive CD4+ cell counts and diversity were greater in long-lived donors than in aged donors.

The chain combines TRBV6-2 or TRBV6-3 with TRBJ1-5; no clear D. Sequencing was done on a sample of blood. This TCR was recovered from a man older than 75 in good health. DNA of the CDR3: TGTGCCAGCACTCCAGCGAGTCGTAATCAGCCCCAGCATTTT. Encoded protein: CASTPASRNQPQHF.